The following is a TCR beta chain sequence with its context. What it binds is not known. The data are from a study of cytomegalovirus exposure and HLA in healthy donors. Every donor was a healthy person donating bone marrow. Study outcomes and limitations: Later genetic work tied a missense DCLRE1C variant to beta-chain V and J trimming. Relative to the approximately 630-donor mean, N-insertions were reportedly fewer in an Asian-associated ancestry cluster in a later analysis.

The CDR3 runs to 14 residues. Unmatched junction bases numbered 8, after V lost 10 bases and J lost 0 bases. Germline CDR1 MNHNS, CDR2 SASEGT. Researchers ran the PCR with 60 Vbeta and 13 Jbeta primers. The method was immunoSEQ multiplex PCR; TCRdb's version includes in-frame clones alone and lacks a portion of them. The repertoire holds 73,000 or so clones, with roughly two thirds as singletons. This chain joins TRBV6-1 and TRBJ2-7; 8 bases are a match to TRBD2. This sequence originates from a woman in her 40s in good health and CMV-seropositive. The sample was PBMCs. DNA for the CDR3: TGTGCCACCAGCCAGCGGGGGAGCTCCTACGAGCAGTACTTC. Translation: CATSQRGSSYEQYF.